This T cell receptor beta chain was documented in a study of long-term antiretroviral therapy in people with HIV. General study results and limits: Clones showing expansion before ART dominated the repertoire at all time points. Post-ART samples showed increased diversity that remained below transplant donor control levels. Versus controls, repertoires in people with HIV had narrower CDR3 length ranges.

CDR3 length equals 14 residues. The germline V and J ends were trimmed by 1 base and 1 base, with 7 bases remaining between them. Germline V gene lookup returns CDR1 SGHTA and CDR2 FQGNSA. Researchers ran immunoSEQ v3.0 at survey level. The assay was immunoSEQ multiplex PCR, and TCRdb's table has in-frame clones only and misses some. The table includes about 17,000 clones, around 84% detected once. Details on this clone: Its target is not known.

Each contributor possessed a minimum of one pre-ART and a minimum of two post-ART PBMC samples. The material sequenced was unsorted PBMCs, taken 0.1 years after starting antiretroviral therapy. V is TRBV7-2 and J is TRBJ2-5, with D maybe TRBD1 (6 bases). This TCR was recovered from a man between 18 and 29 years old with HIV. The CDR3 nucleotides are TGTGCCAGCAGCTTAGAACAGGGCCAAGAGACCCAGTACTTC. It specifies CASSLEQGQETQYF.